This T cell receptor (beta chain) stems from a study of cytomegalovirus exposure and HLA in healthy donors. On the study more broadly: The same platform was used for the 110 or so validation repertoires and the 650 to 800 first-cohort repertoires, a later analysis reported. Study-wide results and caveats: Investigators reported over 150 TCR beta chains as tied to cytomegalovirus. In vitro data verified three CMV-associated chains as specific for CMV antigens.

CDR1 and CDR2 from the germline V gene are SGHKS and YYEKEE (reference sequence). CDR3 length: 14 amino acids. Trimming removed 4 bases from V and 7 bases from J; junction bases left unmatched: 5. The assay was immunoSEQ multiplex PCR, and TCRdb's table has in-frame clones only and misses some. The table includes 66,000 or so clones, 97% detected once. Concerning this clone: Its antigen is not known.

This rearrangement joins TRBV5-5 to TRBJ2-1, with 10 bases fitting TRBD2. The sequence was collected from a woman aged 18-35 years in good health and CMV-seropositive. Sequencing was performed on PBMCs. The chain's CDR3 is CASSQGLARNEQFF. CDR3 nucleotide sequence: TGTGCCAGCAGCCAGGGACTAGCGAGGAATGAGCAGTTCTTC.